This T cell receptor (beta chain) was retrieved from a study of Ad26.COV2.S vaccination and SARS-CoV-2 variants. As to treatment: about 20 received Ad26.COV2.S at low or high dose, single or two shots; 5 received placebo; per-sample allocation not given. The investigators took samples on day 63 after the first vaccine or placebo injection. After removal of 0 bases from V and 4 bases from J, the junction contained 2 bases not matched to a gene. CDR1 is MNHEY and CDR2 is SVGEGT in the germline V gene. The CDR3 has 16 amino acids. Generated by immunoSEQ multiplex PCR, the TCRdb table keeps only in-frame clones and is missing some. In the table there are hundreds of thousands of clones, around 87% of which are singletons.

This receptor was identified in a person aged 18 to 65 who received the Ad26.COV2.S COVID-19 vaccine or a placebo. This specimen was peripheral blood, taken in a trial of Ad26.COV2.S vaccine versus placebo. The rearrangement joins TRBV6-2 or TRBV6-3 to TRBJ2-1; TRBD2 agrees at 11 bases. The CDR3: CASSYSGTSGYNEQFF. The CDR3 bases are TGTGCCAGCAGTTACTCCGGGACTAGCGGATACAATGAGCAGTTCTTC.